The 17 T cell receptor beta chains below all came from one sample that was sequenced in a study of cytomegalovirus exposure and HLA in healthy donors. Generated by immunoSEQ multiplex PCR, the TCRdb table keeps only in-frame clones and is missing some. Among 55,000 to 85,000 clones listed, over 90% were seen once. Sequenced input: PBMCs. These receptors came from a woman under 30 in good health and CMV-seronegative.

V is TRBV6-4 and J is TRBJ2-3; no clear D gene. There are 13 residues in the CDR3. Trimming took off 0 bases at V and 6 bases at J, with 7 bases between the two ends. The V gene's germline CDR1 is MRHNA and CDR2 SNTAGT. DNA of the CDR3: TGTGCCAGCAGTGACTCCGACTCCGATACGCAGTATTTT. This encodes CASSDSDSDTQYF.

The chain joins TRBV4-1 to TRBJ2-1; 13 nucleotides align to TRBD2. The junction had 7 bases not matched to a gene; V was cut back by 3 bases and J by 8 bases. This CDR3 has 16 amino acids. CDR1 is MGHRA and CDR2 is YSYEKL in the germline V gene. CDR3 coding DNA: TGCGCCAGCAGCCAGGCGGGACTAGCGGGAAACTATGAGCAGTTCTTC. Translating it yields CASSQAGLAGNYEQFF.

The V call is TRBV30, the J call TRBJ2-1, with D maybe TRBD1 (6 bases). The CDR3 consists of 12 residues. V lost 3 bases to trimming and J lost 7 bases, with 10 bases between them. Per germline, CDR1 GTSNPN and CDR2 SVGIG (reference sequence). Here the CDR3 DNA reads TGTGCCTGGAGCACCACAGGGAATGAGCAGTTCTTC. This translates into CAWSTTGNEQFF.

This rearrangement joins TRBV7-9 to TRBJ1-2; D is unresolved. CDR3 size: 14 residues. Germline CDR1 reads SEHNR; CDR2 reads FQNEAQ (reference sequence). The ends were cut back, 3 bases at V and 7 bases at J, with 15 bases in the middle. CDR3 bases: TGTGCCAGCAGCTTGGTTGCGGGTTCTGGTGGCTACACCTTC. Translation gives CASSLVAGSGGYTF.

The chain combines TRBV9 with TRBJ2-6; D is possibly TRBD2 (5 bases). V was clipped by 3 bases and J by 2 bases, with 12 bases between them. CDR1 SGDLS and CDR2 YYNGEE come from the germline V gene. This CDR3 comprises 16 residues. The CDR3 loop is CASSGRRSTGANVLTF. The CDR3, as DNA: TGTGCCAGCAGCGGGAGGAGATCTACTGGGGCCAACGTCCTGACTTTC.

The J gene is TRBJ1-2, the V gene TRBV5-6, with 7 bases aligning to TRBD1. The junction had 11 bases not matched to a gene; V was cut back by 5 bases and J by 7 bases. The CDR3 extends over 14 amino acids. CDR1 is SGHDT, CDR2 YYEEEE, per germline. This CDR3 reads CASSPQGQGRGYTF. The CDR3 region has the DNA TGTGCCAGCAGTCCACAGGGGCAAGGGCGTGGCTACACCTTC.

The chain combines TRBV11-3 with TRBJ2-7, with 8 nucleotides matching TRBD1. Losses at the gene ends were 10 bases for V and 5 bases for J; bases not matched to a gene: 19. The CDR3 is 16 amino acids. Per the germline V gene, CDR1 is SGHNT and CDR2 is YENEEA. The CDR3 here is CATVEGLDREVNEQYF. The CDR3 DNA is TGTGCCACAGTCGAGGGATTGGACAGGGAAGTCAACGAGCAGTACTTC.

This sequence joins TRBV27 and TRBJ1-6, with 8 bases matching TRBD1. V was clipped by 6 bases and J by 7 bases; unmatched bases: 8. Germline V lookup: CDR1 MNHEY, CDR2 SMNVEV (reference sequence). CDR3 length: 15 amino acids. The CDR3 reads CASRPETGDNSPLHF. CDR3 nucleotide sequence: TGTGCCAGCAGGCCTGAGACAGGGGACAATTCACCCCTCCACTTT.

The rearrangement links TRBV7-2 to TRBJ2-7, with 9 bases lining up with TRBD1. V was pared by 7 bases and J by 3 bases, with 4 bases of the junction left unmatched. The CDR3 sequence is 13 residues long. In germline, CDR1 is SGHTA, CDR2 FQGNSA. CDR3 sequence: CASTRTGDYEQYF. CDR3 sequence (DNA): TGTGCCAGCACCCGGACAGGGGACTACGAGCAGTACTTC.

In its sample, this clone was seen once. The chain combines TRBV6-1 with TRBJ1-1; D perhaps matches TRBD1 (5 bases). The CDR3 is 18 residues long. Germline V gene sequence: CDR1 MNHNS, CDR2 SASEGT. Between the trimmed V and J ends, which lost 3 bases and 4 bases, there was a span of 24 bases. The CDR3 reads CASSEWSNWTSAVTEAFF. The CDR3 region has the DNA TGTGCCAGCAGTGAGTGGTCAAATTGGACATCTGCGGTCACTGAAGCTTTCTTT.

The chain employs TRBV28 and TRBJ2-1; 9 bases agree with TRBD1. V lost 0 bases to trimming and J lost 3 bases; unmatched junction nucleotides: 3. Per germline, CDR1 MDHEN and CDR2 SYDVKM. CDR3 size: 16 residues. In nucleotides, the CDR3 is TGTGCCAGCAGTTTATGGGCGGGACAGGGCTACAATGAGCAGTTCTTC. This gives the protein CASSLWAGQGYNEQFF. The complete variable domain, with remaining parts taken from reference TRBV28 and TRBJ2-1, reads DVKVTQSSRYLVKRTGEKVFLECVQDMDHENMFWYRQDPGLGLRLIYFSYDVKMKEKGDIPEGYSVSREKKERFSLILESASTNQTSMYLCASSLWAGQGYNEQFFGPGTRLTVL.

The chain links TRBV27 to TRBJ2-7; TRBD1 agrees at 7 bases. V lost 2 bases, J lost 3 bases, and 4 bases stayed unmatched. Germline CDR1 reads MNHEY; CDR2 reads SMNVEV (reference sequence). This CDR3 has 14 amino acids. The CDR3 bases are TGTGCCAGCAGTTTACTAGGGGGCGACTACGAGCAGTACTTC. Its protein is CASSLLGGDYEQYF.

The chain has TRBV30 and TRBJ1-2, with D maybe TRBD1 (5 bases). V lost 3 bases to trimming and J lost 4 bases, with 12 bases between them. The CDR3 length is 13 residues. From germline, CDR1 is GTSNPN and CDR2 SVGIG (reference sequence). The CDR3 sequence: CAWRSPGFYGYTF. The DNA for the CDR3 is TGTGCCTGGAGGAGCCCAGGGTTCTATGGCTACACCTTC. Full variable domain (rest looked up from reference TRBV30 and TRBJ1-2): SQTIHQWPATLVQPVGSPLSLECTVEGTSNPNLYWYRQAAGRGLQLLFYSVGIGQISSEVPQNLSASRPQDRQFILSSKKLLLSDSGFYLCAWRSPGFYGYTFGSGTRLTVV.

This clone was seen more than once but under ten times. V is TRBV6-1 and J is TRBJ2-7, with 11 bases matching TRBD2. CDR1 MNHNS and CDR2 SASEGT come from the germline V gene. The CDR3 is 13 amino acids. Trimming at V came to 10 bases and at J to 7 bases, leaving 9 bases not matched to a gene. The CDR3 coding sequence is TGTGCCACCCCATCCAGGACTAGCGGGGAGCAGTACTTC. Translating gives CATPSRTSGEQYF.

This clone was counted a few times. This chain links TRBV13 with TRBJ1-5; D not resolved. This CDR3 has 15 residues. V was trimmed by 3 bases and J by 2 bases, leaving 11 bases between them. Germline V gene lookup returns CDR1 PRHDT and CDR2 FYEKMQ (reference sequence). CDR3 DNA sequence: TGTGCCAGCAGCTTCGGAGGATTAGGCAATCAGCCCCAGCATTTT. This sequence encodes CASSFGGLGNQPQHF. Full variable domain (rest looked up from reference TRBV13 and TRBJ1-5): AAGVIQSPRHLIKEKRETATLKCYPIPRHDTVYWYQQGPGQDPQFLISFYEKMQSDKGSIPDRFSAQQFSDYHSELNMSSLELGDSALYFCASSFGGLGNQPQHFGDGTRLSIL.

This clone has only one observation. The gene calls are TRBV9 and TRBJ2-1; D unclear. The CDR3 length is 13 residues. The germline V gene encodes CDR1 SGDLS and CDR2 YYNGEE. Trimming shortened V by 4 bases and J by 8 bases, and 13 bases separated the two germline ends. The CDR3 reads CASSRAIVDEQFF. Written as DNA, the CDR3 is TGTGCCAGCAGCCGAGCCATAGTGGATGAGCAGTTCTTC.

The chain uses TRBV11-2 and TRBJ2-2; D is unresolved. This CDR3 region has 11 residues. Looked up from germline, CDR1 is SGHAT and CDR2 is FQNNGV. The ends were cut back, 5 bases at V and 6 bases at J, with 4 bases in the middle. CDR3 sequence: CASSLAGELFF. CDR3 DNA: TGTGCCAGCAGCCTCGCCGGGGAGCTGTTTTTT.